Given below is one T cell receptor (beta chain) in context. Its antigen remains unidentified. No infections or other immune events were documented during collection. The CDR3 length is 15 residues. In germline, CDR1 is MGHRA, CDR2 YSYEKL. Trimming stripped 4 bases from V and 0 bases from J, with 13 bases between. Assay: immunoSEQ multiplex PCR; the TCRdb copy retains only in-frame clones and omits some. The sample has about 84,000 clones; 86% are singletons. The sample is drawn from a study of identifying expanded T cells in peripheral blood. Findings and caveats of the study: Differentially abundant clones: 1 to 1.5 between replicates, about 15 at approximately 14 days, around 20 at four.

The sequenced material came from blood. The V and J genes are TRBV4-1 and TRBJ2-7; no reliable D call. The origin of this receptor is a person aged 18 to 70 in good health. CDR3 sequence: CASSRNPVPSYEQYF. In DNA form, the CDR3 reads TGCGCCAGCAGCCGAAACCCCGTACCCTCCTACGAGCAGTACTTC.